This T cell receptor (beta chain) comes out of a study of CD8 T cells in ankylosing spondylitis. Germline V gene data show CDR1 as SNHLY and CDR2 as FYNNEI. The CDR3 loop spans 14 amino acids. V gave up 7 bases and J gave up 9 bases; unmatched junction bases: 8. MiXCR was run by TCRdb on the 5' RACE reads, yielding one entry per CDR3 protein. The repertoire includes roughly 120,000 distinct CDR3 sequences, roughly 15% of them detected once, and under 3% sits in the top ten. The sequenced sample consisted of blood, either unsorted or a sorted T cell fraction (not recorded which). The receptor's source is a female donor with ankylosing spondylitis or in good health (not recorded which). The chain uses TRBV2 and TRBJ2-1; 11 positions agree with TRBD2. In DNA form, the CDR3 reads TGTGCCAGCATCCTAGCGGGGGGCCCAGGTGAGCAGTTCTTC. This sequence encodes CASILAGGPGEQFF.